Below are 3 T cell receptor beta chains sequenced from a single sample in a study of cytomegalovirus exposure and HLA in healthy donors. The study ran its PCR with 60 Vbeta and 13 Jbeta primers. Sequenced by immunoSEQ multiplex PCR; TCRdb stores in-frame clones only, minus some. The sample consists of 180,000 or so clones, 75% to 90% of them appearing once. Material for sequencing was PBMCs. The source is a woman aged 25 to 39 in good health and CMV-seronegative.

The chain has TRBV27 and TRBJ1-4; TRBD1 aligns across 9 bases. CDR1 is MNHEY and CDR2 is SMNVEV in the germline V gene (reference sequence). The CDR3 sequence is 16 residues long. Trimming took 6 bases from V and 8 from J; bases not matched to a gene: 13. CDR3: CASRTYRGPTNEKLFF. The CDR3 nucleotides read TGTGCCAGCAGAACGTACAGGGGGCCCACGAACGAAAAACTGTTTTTT.

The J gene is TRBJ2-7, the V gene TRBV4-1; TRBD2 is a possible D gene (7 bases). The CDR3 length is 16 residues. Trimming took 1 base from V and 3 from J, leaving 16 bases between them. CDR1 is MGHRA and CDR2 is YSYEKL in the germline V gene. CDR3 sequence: CASSQGGGRGHYEQYF. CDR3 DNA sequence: TGCGCCAGCAGCCAAGGGGGGGGACGGGGGCACTACGAGCAGTACTTC.

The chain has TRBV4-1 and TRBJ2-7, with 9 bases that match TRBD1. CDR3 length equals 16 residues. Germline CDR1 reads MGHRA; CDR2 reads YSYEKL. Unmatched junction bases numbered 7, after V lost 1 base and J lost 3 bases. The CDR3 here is CASSQAPGTGNYEQYF. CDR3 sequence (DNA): TGCGCCAGCAGCCAAGCCCCTGGGACAGGGAACTACGAGCAGTACTTC.